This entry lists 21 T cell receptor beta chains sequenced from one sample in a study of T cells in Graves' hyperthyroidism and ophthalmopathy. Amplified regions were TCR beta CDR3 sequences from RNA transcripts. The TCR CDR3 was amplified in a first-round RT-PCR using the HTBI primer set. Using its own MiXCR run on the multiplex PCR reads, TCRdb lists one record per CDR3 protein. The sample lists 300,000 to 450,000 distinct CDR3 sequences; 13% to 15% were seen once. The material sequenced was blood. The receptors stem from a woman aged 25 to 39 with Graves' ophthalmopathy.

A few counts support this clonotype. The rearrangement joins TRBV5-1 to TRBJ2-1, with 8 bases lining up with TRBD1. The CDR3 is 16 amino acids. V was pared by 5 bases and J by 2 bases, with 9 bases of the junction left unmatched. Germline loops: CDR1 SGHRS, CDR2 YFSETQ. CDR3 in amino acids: CASRFQGANPYNEQFF. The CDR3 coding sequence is TGCGCCAGCAGATTTCAGGGGGCAAACCCCTACAATGAGCAGTTCTTC.

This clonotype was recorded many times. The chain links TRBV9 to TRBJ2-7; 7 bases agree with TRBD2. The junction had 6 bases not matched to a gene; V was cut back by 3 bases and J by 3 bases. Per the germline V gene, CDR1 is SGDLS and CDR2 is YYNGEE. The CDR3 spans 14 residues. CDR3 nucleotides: TGTGCCAGCAGCGGCGGGGGAACTCTCTACGAGCAGTACTTC. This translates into CASSGGGTLYEQYF.

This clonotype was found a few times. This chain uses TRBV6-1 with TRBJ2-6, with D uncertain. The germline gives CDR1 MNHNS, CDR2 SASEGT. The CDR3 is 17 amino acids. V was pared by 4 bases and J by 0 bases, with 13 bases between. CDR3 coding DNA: TGTGCCAGCAGTGCCCTGACGACAACCTCTGGGGCCAACGTCCTGACTTTC. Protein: CASSALTTTSGANVLTF.

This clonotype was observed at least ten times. The CDR3 bases are TGTGCCAGCAGCCCGCCGACAGGGGGCAAGGGAGACGAGCAGTACTTC. It yields the protein CASSPPTGGKGDEQYF. The chain joins TRBV7-9 to TRBJ2-7, with 10 positions matching TRBD1. The CDR3 totals 16 residues. Germline V gene lookup returns CDR1 SEHNR and CDR2 FQNEAQ (reference sequence). The junction had 12 bases not matched to a gene; V was cut back by 5 bases and J by 5 bases.

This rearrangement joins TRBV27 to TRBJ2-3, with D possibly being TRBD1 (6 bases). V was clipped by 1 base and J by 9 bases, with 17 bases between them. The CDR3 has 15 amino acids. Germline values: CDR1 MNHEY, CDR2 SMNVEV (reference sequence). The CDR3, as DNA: TGTGCCAGCAGTTTATACCAGGGGAGCAGAGAGACGCAGTATTTT. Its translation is CASSLYQGSRETQYF.

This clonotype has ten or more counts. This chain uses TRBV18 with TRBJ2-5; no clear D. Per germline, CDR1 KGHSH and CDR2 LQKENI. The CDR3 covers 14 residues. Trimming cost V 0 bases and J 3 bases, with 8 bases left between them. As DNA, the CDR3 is TGTGCCAGCTCACCACCGCACAGAGAAGAGACCCAGTACTTC. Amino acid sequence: CASSPPHREETQYF.

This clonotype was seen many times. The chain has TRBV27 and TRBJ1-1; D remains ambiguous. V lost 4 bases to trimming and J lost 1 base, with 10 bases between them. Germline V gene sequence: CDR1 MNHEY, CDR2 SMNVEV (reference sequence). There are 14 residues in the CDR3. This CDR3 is CASSYRRSNTEAFF. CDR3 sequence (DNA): TGTGCCAGCAGTTACAGACGCTCGAACACTGAAGCTTTCTTT.

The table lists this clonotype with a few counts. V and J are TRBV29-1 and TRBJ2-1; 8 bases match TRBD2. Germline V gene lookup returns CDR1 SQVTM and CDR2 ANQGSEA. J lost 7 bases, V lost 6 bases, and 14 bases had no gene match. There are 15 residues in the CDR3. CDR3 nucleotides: TGCAGCGTCGCGTCCGGGGGGGCCGGCATTAATGAGCAGTTCTTC. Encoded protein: CSVASGGAGINEQFF.

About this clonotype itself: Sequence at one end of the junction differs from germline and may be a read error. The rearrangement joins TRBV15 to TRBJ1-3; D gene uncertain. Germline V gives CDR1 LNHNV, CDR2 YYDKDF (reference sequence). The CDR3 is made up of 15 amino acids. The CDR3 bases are TGTGCCGCCAGCAGAGATCGGGGCTCTGGAAACACCATATATTTT. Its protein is CAASRDRGSGNTIYF.

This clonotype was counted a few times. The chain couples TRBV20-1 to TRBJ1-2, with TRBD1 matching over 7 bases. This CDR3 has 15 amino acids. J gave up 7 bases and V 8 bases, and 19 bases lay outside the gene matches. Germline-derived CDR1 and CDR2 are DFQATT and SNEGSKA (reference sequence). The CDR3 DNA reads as TGCAGTAGCCAACTACCCCCCTCGCAGGGGGGTGGCTACACCTTC. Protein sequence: CSSQLPPSQGGGYTF.

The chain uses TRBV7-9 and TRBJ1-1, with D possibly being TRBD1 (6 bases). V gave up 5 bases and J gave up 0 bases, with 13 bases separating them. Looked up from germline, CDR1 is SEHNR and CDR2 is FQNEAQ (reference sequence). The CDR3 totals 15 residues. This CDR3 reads CASSPQGFMNTEAFF. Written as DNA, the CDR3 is TGTGCCAGCAGCCCGCAGGGGTTCATGAACACTGAAGCTTTCTTT.

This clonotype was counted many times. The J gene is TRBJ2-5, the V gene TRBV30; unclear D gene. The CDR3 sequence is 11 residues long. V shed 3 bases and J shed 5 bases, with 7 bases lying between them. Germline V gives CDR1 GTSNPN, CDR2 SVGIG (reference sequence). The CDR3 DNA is TGTGCCTGGAGCCCGCGGGAGACCCAGTACTTC. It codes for CAWSPRETQYF.

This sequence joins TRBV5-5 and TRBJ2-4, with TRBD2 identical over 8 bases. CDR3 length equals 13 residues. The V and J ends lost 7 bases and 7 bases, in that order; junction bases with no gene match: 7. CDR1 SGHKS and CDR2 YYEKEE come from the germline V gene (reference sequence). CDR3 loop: CASSRPGGNIQYF. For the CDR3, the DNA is TGTGCCAGCTCCAGACCGGGAGGGAACATTCAGTACTTC.

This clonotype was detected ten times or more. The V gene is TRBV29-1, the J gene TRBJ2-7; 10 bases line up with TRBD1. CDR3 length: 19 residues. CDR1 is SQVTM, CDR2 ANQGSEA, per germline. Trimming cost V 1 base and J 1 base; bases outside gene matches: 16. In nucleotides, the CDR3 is TGCAGCGTTGAAGCTACCGGGACAGGGGCTCGGTCCGGTTCCTACGAGCAGTACTTC. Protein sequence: CSVEATGTGARSGSYEQYF.

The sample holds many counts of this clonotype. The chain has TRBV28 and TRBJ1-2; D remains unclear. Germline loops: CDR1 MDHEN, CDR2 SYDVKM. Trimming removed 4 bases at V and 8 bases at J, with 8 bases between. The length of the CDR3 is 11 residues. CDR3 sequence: CASSWVGGYTF. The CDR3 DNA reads TGTGCCAGCAGTTGGGTGGGCGGCTACACCTTC.

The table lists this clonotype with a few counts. DNA for the CDR3: TGCAGCGTTGACGCGCGGGGGAAGAACACCGGGGAGCTGTTTTTT. Protein product: CSVDARGKNTGELFF. The rearrangement uses TRBV29-1 and TRBJ2-2, with 7 bases aligning to TRBD2. The CDR3 spans 15 residues. Per germline, CDR1 SQVTM and CDR2 ANQGSEA. The junction had 5 bases not matched to a gene; V was cut back by 3 bases and J by 1 base.

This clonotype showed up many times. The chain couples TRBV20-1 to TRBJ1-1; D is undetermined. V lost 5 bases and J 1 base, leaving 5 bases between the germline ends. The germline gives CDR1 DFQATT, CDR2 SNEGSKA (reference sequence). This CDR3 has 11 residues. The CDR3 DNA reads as TGCAGTGCTTTGAAGAACACTGAAGCTTTCTTT. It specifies CSALKNTEAFF.

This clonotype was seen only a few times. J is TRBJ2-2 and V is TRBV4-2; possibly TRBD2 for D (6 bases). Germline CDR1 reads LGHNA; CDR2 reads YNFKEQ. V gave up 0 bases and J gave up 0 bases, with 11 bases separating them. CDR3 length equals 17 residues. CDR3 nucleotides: TGTGCCAGCAGCCAAGAGCCGCGGGGCTCGAACACCGGGGAGCTGTTTTTT. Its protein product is CASSQEPRGSNTGELFF.

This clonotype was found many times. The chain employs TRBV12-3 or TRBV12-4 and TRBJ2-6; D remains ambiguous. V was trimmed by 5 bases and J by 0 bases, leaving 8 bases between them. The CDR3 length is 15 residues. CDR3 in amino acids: CASSRLSSGANVLTF. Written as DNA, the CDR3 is TGTGCCAGCAGTCGCCTGAGCTCTGGGGCCAACGTCCTGACTTTC.

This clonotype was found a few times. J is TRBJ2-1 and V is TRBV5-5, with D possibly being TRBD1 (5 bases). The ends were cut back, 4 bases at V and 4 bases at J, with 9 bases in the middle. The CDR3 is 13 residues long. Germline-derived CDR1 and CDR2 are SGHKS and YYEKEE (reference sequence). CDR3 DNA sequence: TGTGCCAGCAGCATCACAGGATACAATGAGCAGTTCTTC. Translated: CASSITGYNEQFF.

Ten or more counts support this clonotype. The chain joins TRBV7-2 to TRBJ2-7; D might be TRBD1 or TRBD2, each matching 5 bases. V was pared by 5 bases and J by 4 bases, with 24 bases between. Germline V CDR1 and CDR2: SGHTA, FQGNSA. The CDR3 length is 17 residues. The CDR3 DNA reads TGTGCCAGCAGCCCCCTCGGGGCGAATTTTTATCGGTACGAGCAGTACTTC. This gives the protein CASSPLGANFYRYEQYF. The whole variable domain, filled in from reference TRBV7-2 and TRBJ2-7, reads GAGVSQSPSNKVTEKGKDVELRCDPISGHTALYWYRQSLGQGLEFLIYFQGNSAPDKSGLPSDRFSAERTGGSVSTLTIQRTQQEDSAVYLCASSPLGANFYRYEQYFGPGTRLTVT.